This T cell receptor beta chain appears in the sequencing data of a study of T cells after yellow fever vaccination. Findings and limits, study-wide: Reappearance after the booster was observed for most primary-vaccination clones (about 96% CD4, less than 90% CD8). Overall, a small share of clonotypes was seen in both CD4 and CD8 compartments.

Notes on this clonotype: No antigen is known for it.

In TCRdb, the 5' RACE reads were re-called with MiXCR into one record per CDR3 protein. This repertoire shows about 300,000 distinct CDR3 sequences, 7.5% to 9% found once; its top ten account for 3% to 4%. CDR3 length equals 16 residues. CDR1 and CDR2 (germline): SGHRS, YFSETQ. J was trimmed by 1 base and V by 2 bases; bases with no gene match: 6. The receptor was isolated from a man younger than 30 who received the YFV17D yellow fever vaccine. V is TRBV5-1 and J is TRBJ2-3, with 8 bases that match TRBD1. Sequences were derived from CD4+ T cells sorted from PBMCs, sampled 5 days after the yellow fever booster vaccination. CDR3 nucleotides: TGCGCCAGCAGCTTTAAAGGACAGGGTGGCACAGATACGCAGTATTTT. This sequence encodes CASSFKGQGGTDTQYF.